These T cell receptor beta chains were read from a single sample in a study of CD8 T cells in Susac syndrome. TCRdb reprocessed the immunoSEQ multiplex PCR reads via MiXCR and lists one record per CDR3 protein. The sample includes about 210,000 distinct CDR3 sequences, 85% to 95% seen only once; the top ten take 0.082%. The sequenced sample consisted of CD4+ T cells from PBMCs. The receptors stem from a human donor with multiple sclerosis. Both conserved end residues are part of each CDR3. Each record gives: V gene, J gene, CDR3 protein.

TRBV4-2	TRBJ2-5	CASSPKQGEIQETQYF
TRBV6-1	TRBJ2-3	CASRGLVGPDTQYF
TRBV20-1	TRBJ2-1	CSARRSVEQFF
TRBV11-2	TRBJ1-3	CASSSPRVYGNTIYF
TRBV24-1	TRBJ2-5	CATSDLTGGWRETQYF
TRBV29-1	TRBJ1-2	CSVATDLSGGYTF
TRBV20-1	TRBJ1-2	CSAVGQMDGYTF
TRBV20-1	TRBJ1-2	CSAKGQSYGYTF
TRBV28	TRBJ1-2	CASSLGRDGYTF
TRBV30	TRBJ2-7	CAWSVGGIYEQYF
TRBV3-1	TRBJ2-4	CASSPTSTVKNIQYF
TRBV12-3/TRBV12-4	TRBJ1-1	CASSLSALQGKTFF
TRBV20-1	TRBJ1-5	CSASGGGGNQPQHF
TRBV12-3/TRBV12-4	TRBJ1-5	CASSYSNQPQHF
TRBV5-6	TRBJ1-3	CASSLYSSGNTIYF
TRBV29-1	TRBJ2-5	CSVVRDGGETQYF
TRBV2	TRBJ1-1	CATEDRGNTEAFF
TRBV11-2	TRBJ2-7	CASSLANGGAYEQYF
TRBV4-2	TRBJ1-1	CASSARDEAFF
TRBV27	TRBJ2-2	CASSEDRGGWNTGELFF
TRBV12-3/TRBV12-4	TRBJ1-5	CASTLSDRGWNQPQHF
TRBV29-1	TRBJ2-5	CSVVGGGETQYF
TRBV5-1	TRBJ2-5	CASGDERGARGTQYF
TRBV7-7	TRBJ1-1	CASSPVLNTEAFF
TRBV5-1	TRBJ2-7	CASSSPTGVQIDEQYF
TRBV9	TRBJ1-6	CASSVRTGLNSPLHF
TRBV6-5	TRBJ1-1	CASSLTGAQVEAFF
TRBV20-1	TRBJ2-3	CSAREAADTQYF
TRBV4-2	TRBJ2-7	CASSRQGSDYEQYF
TRBV3-1	TRBJ2-3	CASSQGAGGPSDTQYF
TRBV14	TRBJ1-1	CASSLREGRTVF
TRBV12-3/TRBV12-4	TRBJ2-5	CASSFRDQETQYF
TRBV5-1	TRBJ1-2	CASSLGTPGNYGYTF
TRBV29-1	TRBJ1-2	CSVGGTNYGYTF
TRBV2	TRBJ1-6	CASSEFRPGNSPLHF
TRBV5-1	TRBJ1-5	CASSLSRDRAYSNQPQHF
TRBV9	TRBJ2-7	CASSANRDYEQYF
TRBV30	TRBJ2-7	CAWSWHRGLHEQYF
TRBV29-1	TRBJ1-1	CSVVLADFKWAEAFF
TRBV5-4	TRBJ2-1	CASSSDRGSYNEQFF
TRBV27	TRBJ1-2	CASAGTANYGYTF
TRBV3-1	TRBJ1-2	CASSFSPGTGEGGYTF
TRBV9	TRBJ2-1	CASSVGSGYSSYNEQFF
TRBV20-1	TRBJ2-7	CSAFPVQGSYEQYF